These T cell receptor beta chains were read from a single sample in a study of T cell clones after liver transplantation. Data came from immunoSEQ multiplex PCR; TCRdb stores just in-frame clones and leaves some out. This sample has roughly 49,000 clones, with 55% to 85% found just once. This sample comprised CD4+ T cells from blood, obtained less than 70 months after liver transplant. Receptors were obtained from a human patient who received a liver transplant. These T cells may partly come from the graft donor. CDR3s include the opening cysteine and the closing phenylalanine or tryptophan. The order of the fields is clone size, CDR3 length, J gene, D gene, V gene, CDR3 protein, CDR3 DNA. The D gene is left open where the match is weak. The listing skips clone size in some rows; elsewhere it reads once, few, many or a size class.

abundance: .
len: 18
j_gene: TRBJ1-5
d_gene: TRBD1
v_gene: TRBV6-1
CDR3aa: CASSERTGVAGGNQPQHF
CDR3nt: TGTGCCAGCAGTGAGAGGACAGGGGTAGCCGGCGGCAATCAGCCCCAGCATTTT

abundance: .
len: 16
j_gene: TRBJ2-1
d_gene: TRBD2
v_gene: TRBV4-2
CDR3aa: CASSPSAGGTYNEQFF
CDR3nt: TGTGCCAGCAGCCCTTCAGCGGGGGGTACCTACAATGAGCAGTTCTTC

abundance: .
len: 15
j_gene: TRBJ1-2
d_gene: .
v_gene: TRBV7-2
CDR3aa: CASSFPGTPRGGYTF
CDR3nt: TGTGCCAGCAGCTTTCCCGGGACTCCTAGGGGAGGCTACACCTTC

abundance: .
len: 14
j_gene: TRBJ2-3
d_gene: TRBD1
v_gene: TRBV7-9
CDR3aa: CASSLGQGRDTQYF
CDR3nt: TGTGCCAGCAGCTTGGGACAGGGTAGGGATACGCAGTATTTT

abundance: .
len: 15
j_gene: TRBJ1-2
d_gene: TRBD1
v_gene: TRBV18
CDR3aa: CASSPPSTGGDGYTF
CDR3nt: TGTGCCAGCTCACCACCATCGACAGGGGGGGACGGCTACACCTTC

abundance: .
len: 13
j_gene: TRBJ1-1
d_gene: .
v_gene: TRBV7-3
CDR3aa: CASSEQGNTEAFF
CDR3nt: TGTGCCAGCAGCGAACAGGGGAACACTGAAGCTTTCTTT

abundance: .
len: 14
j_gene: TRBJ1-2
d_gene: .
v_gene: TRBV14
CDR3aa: CASSQVGIDYGYTF
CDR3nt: TGTGCCAGCAGCCAAGTGGGGATCGACTATGGCTACACCTTC

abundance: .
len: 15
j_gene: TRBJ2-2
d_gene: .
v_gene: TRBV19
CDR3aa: CASSTLEGRTGELFF
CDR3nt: TGTGCCAGTAGCACGTTGGAGGGAAGGACCGGGGAGCTGTTTTTT

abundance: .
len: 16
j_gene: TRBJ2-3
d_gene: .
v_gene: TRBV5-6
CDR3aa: CASSSGPISSTDTQYF
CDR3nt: TGTGCCAGCAGCTCCGGACCGATCTCTAGCACAGATACGCAGTATTTT

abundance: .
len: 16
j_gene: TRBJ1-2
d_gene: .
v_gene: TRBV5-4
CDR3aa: CASSSLRQRTNYGYTF
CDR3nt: TGTGCCAGCAGCTCGCTCCGACAGAGAACTAACTATGGCTACACCTTC

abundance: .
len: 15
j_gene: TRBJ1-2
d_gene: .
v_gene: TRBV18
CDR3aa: CASSPEEGTGYGYTF
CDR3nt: TGTGCCAGCTCACCAGAGGAGGGCACGGGCTATGGCTACACCTTC

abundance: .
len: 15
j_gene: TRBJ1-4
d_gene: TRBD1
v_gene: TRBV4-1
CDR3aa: CASSPQGTAGEKLFF
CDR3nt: TGCGCCAGCAGTCCCCAAGGGACAGCGGGTGAAAAACTGTTTTTT

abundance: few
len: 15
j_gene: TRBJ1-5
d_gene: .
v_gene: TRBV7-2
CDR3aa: CASSLGSYSNQPQHF
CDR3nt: TGTGCCAGCAGCTTAGGGTCGTATAGCAATCAGCCCCAGCATTTT

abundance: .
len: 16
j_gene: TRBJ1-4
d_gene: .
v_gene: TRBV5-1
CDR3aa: CASSLLAGGATEKLFF
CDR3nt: TGCGCCAGCAGCTTGTTGGCTGGGGGGGCGACTGAAAAACTGTTTTTT

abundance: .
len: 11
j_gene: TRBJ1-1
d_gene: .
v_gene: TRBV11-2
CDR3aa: CASSFGLHAFF
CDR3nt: TGTGCCAGCAGCTTCGGGTTACACGCTTTCTTT

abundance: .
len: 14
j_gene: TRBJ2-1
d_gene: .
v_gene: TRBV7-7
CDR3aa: CASRRIRADNEQFF
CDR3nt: TGTGCTAGCAGGAGGATTAGGGCGGACAATGAGCAGTTCTTC

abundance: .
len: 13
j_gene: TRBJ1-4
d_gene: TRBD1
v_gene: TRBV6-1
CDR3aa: CALAGTGGEKLFF
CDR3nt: TGTGCCTTGGCCGGGACAGGTGGTGAAAAACTGTTTTTT

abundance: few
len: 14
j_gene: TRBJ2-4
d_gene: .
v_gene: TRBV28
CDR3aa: CASSPGYPKNIQYF
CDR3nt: TGTGCCAGCAGCCCTGGGTACCCCAAAAACATTCAGTACTTC

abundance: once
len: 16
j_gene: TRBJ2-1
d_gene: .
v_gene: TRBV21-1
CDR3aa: CASSPCWGAVYNEQFF
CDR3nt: TGTGCCAGCAGCCCCTGCTGGGGGGCCGTCTACAATGAGCAGTTCTTC

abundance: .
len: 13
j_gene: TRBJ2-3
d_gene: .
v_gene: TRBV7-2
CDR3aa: CASSAQGGDTQYF
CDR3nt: TGTGCCAGCAGCGCACAGGGTGGAGATACGCAGTATTTT

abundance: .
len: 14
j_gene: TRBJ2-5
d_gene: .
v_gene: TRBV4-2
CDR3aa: CASSQDLGLETQYF
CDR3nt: TGTGCCAGCAGCCAAGACCTGGGGTTAGAGACCCAGTACTTC

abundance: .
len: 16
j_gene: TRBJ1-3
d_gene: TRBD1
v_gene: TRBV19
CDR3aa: CATTPGQDISGNTIYF
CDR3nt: TGTGCCACTACCCCGGGACAGGATATCTCTGGAAACACCATATATTTT

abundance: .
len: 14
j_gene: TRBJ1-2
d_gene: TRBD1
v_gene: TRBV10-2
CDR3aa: CATGAGQGASGYTF
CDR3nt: TGCGCCACCGGGGCGGGACAGGGGGCCAGTGGCTACACCTTC

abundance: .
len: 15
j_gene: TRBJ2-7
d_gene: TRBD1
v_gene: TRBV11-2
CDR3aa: CASSPLGQGRYEQYF
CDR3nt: TGTGCCAGCAGCCCCCTGGGACAGGGACGCTACGAGCAGTACTTC

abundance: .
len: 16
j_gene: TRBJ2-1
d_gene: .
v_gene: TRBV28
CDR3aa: CASSLTSRRWDNEQFF
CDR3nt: TGTGCCAGCAGTCTCACTAGCCGCCGTTGGGACAATGAGCAGTTCTTC

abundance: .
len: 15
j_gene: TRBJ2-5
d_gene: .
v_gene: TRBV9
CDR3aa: CASSVGPGVQETQYF
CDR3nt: TGTGCCAGCAGCGTAGGGCCAGGAGTCCAAGAGACCCAGTACTTC

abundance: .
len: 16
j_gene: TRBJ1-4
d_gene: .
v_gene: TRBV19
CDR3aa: CASSIPRAPTNEKLFF
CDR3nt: TGTGCCAGTAGTATCCCCCGGGCACCAACTAATGAAAAACTGTTTTTT

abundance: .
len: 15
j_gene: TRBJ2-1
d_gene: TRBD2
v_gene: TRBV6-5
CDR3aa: CASSSLAGGPNEQFF
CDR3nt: TGTGCCAGCAGCTCCCTAGCGGGGGGGCCGAATGAGCAGTTCTTC

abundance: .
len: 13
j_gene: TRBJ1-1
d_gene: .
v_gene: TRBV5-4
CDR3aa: CASGAGRNTEAFF
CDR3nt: TGTGCCAGCGGGGCAGGAAGAAACACTGAAGCTTTCTTT

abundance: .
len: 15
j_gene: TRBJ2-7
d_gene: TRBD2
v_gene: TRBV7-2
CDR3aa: CASSFSGGPAYEQYF
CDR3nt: TGTGCCAGCAGCTTCAGCGGGGGGCCCGCCTACGAGCAGTACTTC

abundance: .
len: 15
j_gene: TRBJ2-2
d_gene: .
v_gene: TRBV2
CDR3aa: CASSENPSNTGELFF
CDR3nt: TGTGCCAGCAGTGAAAACCCCTCGAACACCGGGGAGCTGTTTTTT

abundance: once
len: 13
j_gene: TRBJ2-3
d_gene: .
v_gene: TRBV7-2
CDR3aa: CASSLVRTDTQYF
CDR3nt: TGTGCCAGCAGCTTAGTTCGGACAGATACGCAGTATTTT

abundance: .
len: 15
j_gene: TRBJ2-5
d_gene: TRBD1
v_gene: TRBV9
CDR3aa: CASSPTGTGSETQYF
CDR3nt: TGTGCCAGCAGCCCCACCGGGACAGGGAGCGAGACCCAGTACTTC

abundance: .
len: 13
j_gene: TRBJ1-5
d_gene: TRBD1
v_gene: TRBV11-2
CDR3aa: CASSYDRDQPQHF
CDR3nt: TGTGCCAGCAGCTACGACAGGGACCAGCCCCAGCATTTT

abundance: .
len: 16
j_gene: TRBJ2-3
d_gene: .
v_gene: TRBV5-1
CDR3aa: CASSLAVGVRTDTQYF
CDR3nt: TGCGCCAGCAGCTTGGCCGTAGGGGTCCGCACAGATACGCAGTATTTT

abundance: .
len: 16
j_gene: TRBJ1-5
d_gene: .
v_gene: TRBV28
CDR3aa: CASTNSGQSPDQPQHF
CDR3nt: TGTGCCAGCACCAATTCGGGACAATCCCCGGATCAGCCCCAGCATTTT

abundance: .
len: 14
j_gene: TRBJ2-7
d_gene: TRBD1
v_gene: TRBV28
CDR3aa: CASSRTGFSYEQYF
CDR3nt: TGTGCCAGCAGTAGGACAGGGTTTTCCTACGAGCAGTACTTC

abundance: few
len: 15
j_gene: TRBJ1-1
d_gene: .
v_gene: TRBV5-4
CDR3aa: CASSLARQWDTEAFF
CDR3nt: TGTGCCAGCAGCTTGGCACGGCAATGGGACACTGAAGCTTTCTTT

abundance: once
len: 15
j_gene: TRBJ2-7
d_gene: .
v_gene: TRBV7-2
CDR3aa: CASSFSGTNGYEQYF
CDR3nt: TGTGCCAGCAGCTTTTCCGGGACAAACGGATACGAGCAGTACTTC

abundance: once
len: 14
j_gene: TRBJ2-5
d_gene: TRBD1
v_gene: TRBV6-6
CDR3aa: CASSYSTGGETQYF
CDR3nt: TGTGCCAGCAGTTACTCGACAGGGGGAGAGACCCAGTACTTC

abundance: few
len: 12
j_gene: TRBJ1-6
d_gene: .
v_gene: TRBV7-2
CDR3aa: CASRPDVGPLHF
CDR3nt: TGTGCCAGCAGACCAGACGTGGGGCCCCTCCACTTT

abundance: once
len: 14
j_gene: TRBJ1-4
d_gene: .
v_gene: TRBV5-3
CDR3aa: CARSLAGEGEKLFF
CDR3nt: TGTGCCAGAAGCTTGGCGGGGGAGGGGGAAAAACTGTTTTTT

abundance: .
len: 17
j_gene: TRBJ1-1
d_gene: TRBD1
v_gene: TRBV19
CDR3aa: CASFPGTGQFLYTEAFF
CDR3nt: TGTGCCAGTTTTCCCGGGACAGGACAATTTTTATACACTGAAGCTTTCTTT

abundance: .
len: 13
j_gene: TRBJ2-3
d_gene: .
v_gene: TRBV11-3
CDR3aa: CASSSLGTDTQYF
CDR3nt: TGTGCCAGCAGCTCTCTAGGCACAGATACGCAGTATTTT

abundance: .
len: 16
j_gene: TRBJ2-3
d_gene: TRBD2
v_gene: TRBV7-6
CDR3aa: CASSERAGISTDTQYF
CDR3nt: TGTGCCAGCAGCGAGCGAGCGGGAATTAGCACAGATACGCAGTATTTT

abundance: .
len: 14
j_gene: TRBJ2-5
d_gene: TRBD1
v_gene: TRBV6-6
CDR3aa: CASSPPTGGETQYF
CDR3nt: TGTGCCAGCAGCCCCCCGACAGGGGGAGAGACCCAGTACTTC

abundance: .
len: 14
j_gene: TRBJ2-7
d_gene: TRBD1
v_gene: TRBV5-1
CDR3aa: CASSLVGTGGEQYF
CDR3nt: TGCGCCAGCAGCTTGGTGGGGACAGGGGGCGAGCAGTACTTC

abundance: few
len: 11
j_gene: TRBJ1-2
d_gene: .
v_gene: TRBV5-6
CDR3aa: CASSVGYGYTF
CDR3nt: TGTGCCAGCAGCGTCGGCTATGGCTACACCTTC